Below, 10 T cell receptor beta chains from the same sample are listed, as sequenced in a study of blood T cell repertoires in COVID-19. Sequencing used immunoSEQ multiplex PCR; TCRdb keeps in-frame clones, though not all of them. The data hold fewer than 350,000 clones, with 85% to 90% observed a single time. The sample was PBMCs or T cells enriched from blood (not recorded which). The receptor set was obtained from a woman aged 30 to 39 with acute COVID-19.

This clone was seen a handful of times. The rearrangement uses TRBV10-3 and TRBJ2-2; tentative D call: TRBD2 (5 bases). CDR1 ENHRY and CDR2 SYGVKD come from the germline V gene. This CDR3 is 12 amino acids long. Trimming left V 8 bases short and J 4 bases short, with 8 bases between. The CDR3 sequence is CAIHSGTGELFF. The DNA for the CDR3 is TGTGCCATCCACAGCGGCACCGGGGAGCTGTTTTTT.

The V gene is TRBV28, the J gene TRBJ2-7; 7 bases are a match to TRBD1. The CDR3 is 14 residues long. Germline CDR1 reads MDHEN; CDR2 reads SYDVKM. Trimming took 6 bases from V and 2 from J; bases not matched to a gene: 7. CDR3 protein: CASSPGGAAYEQYF. The CDR3 region has the DNA TGTGCCAGCAGCCCAGGGGGAGCGGCCTACGAGCAGTACTTC. The full variable domain, completed using reference TRBV28 and TRBJ2-7, is DVKVTQSSRYLVKRTGEKVFLECVQDMDHENMFWYRQDPGLGLRLIYFSYDVKMKEKGDIPEGYSVSREKKERFSLILESASTNQTSMYLCASSPGGAAYEQYFGPGTRLTVT.

CDR3 residues: CASSLSGRTYNEQFF. Here the CDR3 DNA reads TGTGCCAGTAGTTTGAGCGGGAGGACCTACAATGAGCAGTTCTTC. This rearrangement joins TRBV19 to TRBJ2-1; the match to TRBD2 covers 9 bases. V was pared by 5 bases and J by 2 bases, with 4 bases of the junction left unmatched. CDR1 is LNHDA and CDR2 is SQIVND in the germline V gene (reference sequence). This CDR3 is built from 15 residues.

The V and J genes are TRBV19 and TRBJ2-7, with 9 bases identical to TRBD1. Looked up from germline, CDR1 is LNHDA and CDR2 is SQIVND (reference sequence). The CDR3 is 13 amino acids. The J segment lost 5 bases and the V segment lost 5 bases, leaving 4 bases of the junction unmatched. Written as DNA, the CDR3 is TGTGCCAGTAGTGGGGGACAGGGCGACGAGCAGTACTTC. This sequence encodes CASSGGQGDEQYF.

This sequence joins TRBV20-1 and TRBJ2-7; no clear D. Germline-derived CDR1 and CDR2 are DFQATT and SNEGSKA (reference sequence). The CDR3 covers 14 residues. V lost 3 bases, J lost 3 bases, and 15 bases lay in between. The CDR3 is CSASLSQANYEQYF. CDR3 bases: TGCAGTGCTAGTTTGAGCCAGGCGAACTACGAGCAGTACTTC.

This clone was picked up one time. This chain links TRBV3-1 (or the pseudogene TRBV3-2) with TRBJ2-7, with a tentative D call TRBD2 (5 bases). In germline, CDR1 is LGHDT, CDR2 YNNKEL (reference sequence). V dropped 5 bases and J dropped 1 base, with 6 bases sitting between them. There are 12 residues in the CDR3. The CDR3 region has the DNA TGTGCCAGCAGCGGACTGTCCTACGAGCAGTACTTC. Protein product: CASSGLSYEQYF.

The chain links TRBV7-3 to TRBJ1-6, with TRBD1 identical over 7 bases. Per germline, CDR1 SGHTA and CDR2 FQGTGA. V shed 3 bases, J shed 9 bases, and the junction held 5 bases outside the gene matches. The CDR3 runs 14 residues. CDR3 in amino acids: CASSLQGQSSPLHF. CDR3 DNA sequence: TGTGCCAGCAGCTTGCAGGGACAGTCTTCACCCCTCCACTTT.

The rearrangement links TRBV30 to TRBJ2-1; 13 positions agree with TRBD2. There are 16 residues in the CDR3. V lost 4 bases to trimming and J lost 7 bases; unmatched junction nucleotides: 10. The germline V gene has CDR1 GTSNPN and CDR2 SVGIG (reference sequence). CDR3 in amino acids: CAWTGLAGALGNEQFF. CDR3 DNA: TGTGCCTGGACCGGACTAGCGGGAGCCCTTGGGAATGAGCAGTTCTTC.

The CDR3, as DNA: TGCGCCAGCAGCTTGGTAGCAGGGGATGCTTTCTTT. Translating gives CASSLVAGDAFF. The genes are TRBV5-1 and TRBJ1-1; maybe TRBD1 (6 bases). Germline assignment: CDR1 SGHRS and CDR2 YFSETQ. The CDR3 spans 12 residues. Trimming cost V 0 bases and J 11 bases, with 11 bases left between them.

This CDR3 is CASSRDRGQETQYF. The DNA of the CDR3 is TGTGCCAGTTCTCGAGACAGGGGTCAAGAGACCCAGTACTTC. The chain links TRBV2 to TRBJ2-5; 8 nucleotides align to TRBD1. With V trimmed by 9 bases and J by 2 bases, 8 bases remained unmatched. The CDR3 is made up of 14 amino acids. Germline V lookup: CDR1 SNHLY, CDR2 FYNNEI. The full variable domain, rest sourced from reference TRBV2 and TRBJ2-5, is EPEVTQTPSHQVTQMGQEVILRCVPISNHLYFYWYRQILGQKVEFLVSFYNNEISEKSEIFDDQFSVERPDGSNFTLKIRSTKLEDSAMYFCASSRDRGQETQYFGPGTRLLVL.